This T cell receptor beta chain was documented in a study of OX40 agonist ivuxolimab in advanced cancers. Notes on the study in general: Certain nonresponders additionally had low normalized T-cell clonal expansion.

Clones were sequenced by immunoSEQ multiplex PCR, and TCRdb holds only the in-frame ones, with some missing. This sample has 65,000 to 85,000 clones; more than 75% occur once, and the top ten carry roughly 2%. Points on this clone: Its specificity is not known.

The specimen was CD4+ or CD8+ T cells sorted from blood, collected in a trial of the OX40 agonist ivuxolimab. This TCR was recovered from an adult with an advanced solid tumor such as melanoma, head and neck, liver or kidney cancer.

The CDR3 DNA is TGTGCCAGCAGTCCAAAAGACAGGGGGCGCATCGAGCAGTACTTC. It codes for CASSPKDRGRIEQYF. V is TRBV6-5 and J is TRBJ2-7; 10 bases line up with TRBD1. CDR1 is MNHEY, CDR2 SVGAGI, per germline. The CDR3 sequence is 15 residues long. V lost 5 bases, J lost 6 bases, and 10 bases stayed unmatched.